These T cell receptor beta chains were read from a single sample in a study of blood T cell repertoires in COVID-19. Profiling relied on immunoSEQ multiplex PCR, and the TCRdb table lists in-frame clones only, not all of them. The table has about 210,000 clones, roughly 84% seen once. The sequenced sample was PBMCs or T cells enriched from blood (not recorded which). These receptors were taken from a woman aged 30 to 39 who had been exposed to COVID-19. Each CDR3 is given with its conserved first and last residue. Fields, in order: J gene, V gene, D gene, clone size, CDR3 protein, CDR3 DNA. A D gene is named only where the DNA matches it firmly. Size values are once, few and many counts, or a class for expanded clones, and some rows have none.

TRBJ2-7 | TRBV10-3 | TRBD2 | . | CAISDYGTSGNYEQYF | TGTGCCATCAGTGACTATGGGACTAGCGGGAACTACGAGCAGTACTTC
TRBJ1-1 | TRBV5-6 | . | . | CASSLSSTGNTEAFF | TGTGCCAGCAGCTTGTCTTCGACAGGAAACACTGAAGCTTTCTTT
TRBJ2-5 | TRBV6-5 | . | . | CASTTSLQETQYF | TGTGCCAGCACCACTTCGTTGCAAGAGACCCAGTACTTC
TRBJ2-7 | TRBV6-2/TRBV6-3 | . | . | CASSYEYYDYEQYF | TGTGCCAGCAGTTACGAGTACTACGACTACGAGCAGTACTTC
TRBJ1-3 | TRBV2 | . | . | CASSARDGNTIYF | TGTGCCAGCAGTGCCAGGGATGGAAACACCATATATTTT
TRBJ1-6 | TRBV7-2 | TRBD1 | . | CASSVRQGGNSPLHF | TGTGCCAGCAGCGTTAGACAGGGGGGTAATTCACCCCTCCACTTT
TRBJ1-4 | TRBV3-1/TRBV3-2 | . | . | CASSPRGSAATNEKLFF | TGTGCCAGCAGCCCTCGGGGGTCGGCAGCAACTAATGAAAAACTGTTTTTT
TRBJ1-5 | TRBV7-8 | . | . | CASSRGRGQPQHF | TGTGCCAGCAGCAGAGGACGGGGTCAGCCCCAGCATTTT
TRBJ1-5 | TRBV2 | . | . | CASSELAGYQPQHF | TGTGCCAGCAGTGAACTGGCAGGTTATCAGCCCCAGCATTTT
TRBJ1-6 | TRBV4-3 | TRBD1 | . | CASSQEFGQGAINNSPLHF | TGCGCCAGCAGCCAAGAGTTCGGACAGGGGGCGATTAATAATTCACCCCTCCACTTT
TRBJ1-1 | TRBV19 | . | . | CASSEGNTEAFF | TGTGCCAGTAGTGAGGGGAACACTGAAGCTTTCTTT
TRBJ2-3 | TRBV5-6 | . | . | CASSPEGFTQYF | TGTGCCAGCAGCCCGGAGGGTTTTACGCAGTATTTT
TRBJ1-2 | TRBV15 | . | . | CATSRARDKRESGYTF | TGTGCCACCAGCAGGGCACGGGACAAGAGGGAGAGTGGCTACACCTTC
TRBJ2-1 | TRBV7-2 | . | . | CASSFSRGSEEQFF | TGTGCCAGCAGCTTTTCAAGGGGTTCGGAGGAGCAGTTCTTC
TRBJ1-1 | TRBV3-1/TRBV3-2 | . | . | CASSQEAGGTEAFF | TGTGCCAGCAGCCAAGAGGCCGGGGGCACTGAAGCTTTCTTT
TRBJ1-2 | TRBV18 | TRBD1 | . | CASSPYRPRGQGGNYGYTF | TGTGCCAGCTCACCATATCGGCCTCGGGGACAGGGAGGGAACTATGGCTACACCTTC
TRBJ1-1 | TRBV6-2/TRBV6-3 | TRBD1 | . | CASSNRQGINTEAFF | TGTGCCAGCAGTAATCGACAGGGGATCAACACTGAAGCTTTCTTT
TRBJ1-2 | TRBV6-2/TRBV6-3 | TRBD1 | many | CASSSLPGQGNYGYTF | TGTGCCAGCAGCTCTCTACCGGGACAGGGGAACTATGGCTACACCTTC
TRBJ1-1 | TRBV5-1 | . | . | CASSVSRGANTEAFF | TGCGCCAGCAGCGTATCCCGCGGGGCTAACACTGAAGCTTTCTTT
TRBJ1-5 | TRBV7-2 | . | . | CASSSVLLQPQHF | TGTGCCAGCAGCTCGGTACTGTTGCAGCCCCAGCATTTT
TRBJ1-4 | TRBV5-1 | . | . | CASSPRLSQIHEKLFF | TGCGCCAGCAGCCCAAGATTAAGTCAGATCCATGAAAAACTGTTTTTT
TRBJ2-5 | TRBV19 | TRBD2 | . | CASSERGLETQYF | TGTGCCAGTAGTGAGCGGGGGTTAGAGACCCAGTACTTC
TRBJ1-5 | TRBV5-6 | . | . | CASSLEGRGANQPQHF | TGTGCCAGCAGCTTGGAGGGCAGGGGTGCAAATCAGCCCCAGCATTTT
TRBJ2-5 | TRBV5-5 | . | . | CASSWGRGFQETQYF | TGTGCCAGCAGCTGGGGCAGGGGTTTTCAAGAGACCCAGTACTTC
TRBJ2-1 | TRBV30 | TRBD2 | . | CAWGRGGDYEQFF | TGTGCCTGGGGTCGGGGGGGCGACTATGAGCAGTTCTTC
TRBJ1-2 | TRBV19 | . | . | CASSMGSLYYGYTF | TGTGCCAGTAGTATGGGCAGCCTCTACTATGGCTACACCTTC
TRBJ2-7 | TRBV5-1 | . | . | CASSSAYEQYF | TGCGCCAGCAGCTCCGCCTACGAGCAGTACTTC
TRBJ2-1 | TRBV3-1/TRBV3-2 | TRBD1 | . | CASSPGQGQNNEQFF | TGTGCCAGCAGCCCCGGACAGGGACAAAACAATGAGCAGTTCTTC
TRBJ2-3 | TRBV12-5 | . | . | CASGLGGAPSTDTQYF | TGTGCTAGTGGTTTAGGGGGGGCCCCAAGCACAGATACGCAGTATTTT
TRBJ2-5 | TRBV10-3 | . | . | CAISRGGRETQYF | TGTGCCATCTCGAGGGGGGGCCGGGAGACCCAGTACTTC
TRBJ1-1 | TRBV4-1 | TRBD1 | . | CASRVGQGYTEAFF | TGCGCCAGCAGGGTGGGACAGGGGTACACTGAAGCTTTCTTT
TRBJ2-1 | TRBV2 | TRBD2 | . | CANTGTSGPDNEQFF | TGTGCCAATACCGGGACTAGCGGGCCTGACAATGAGCAGTTCTTC
TRBJ2-7 | TRBV6-5 | . | . | CASSLQRPGPYEQYF | TGTGCCAGCAGCCTACAGAGACCTGGCCCCTACGAGCAGTACTTC
TRBJ1-2 | TRBV7-9 | TRBD1 | . | CASWGQDPGGYTF | TGTGCCAGCTGGGGACAGGACCCGGGGGGCTACACCTTC
TRBJ1-5 | TRBV7-9 | . | . | CASESARGPPGTQHF | TGTGCCAGCGAGTCGGCCAGGGGTCCTCCAGGGACCCAGCATTTT
TRBJ1-4 | TRBV7-8 | TRBD1 | . | CASSPVLSGGFEKLFF | TGTGCCAGCAGCCCGGTGTTGTCAGGGGGATTTGAAAAACTGTTTTTT
TRBJ2-5 | TRBV19 | . | . | CASSTARGETQYF | TGTGCCAGTAGTACAGCCCGGGGGGAGACCCAGTACTTC
TRBJ1-1 | TRBV7-2 | TRBD1 | . | CASSFQTGRVAEAFF | TGTGCCAGCAGCTTCCAGACAGGGCGGGTCGCTGAAGCTTTCTTT
TRBJ2-2 | TRBV7-9 | TRBD1 | . | CAAPGTGGNGELFF | TGTGCCGCACCGGGGACAGGGGGCAACGGGGAGCTGTTTTTT
TRBJ2-7 | TRBV3-1/TRBV3-2 | TRBD1 | . | CASSRPGQGDIEQYF | TGTGCCAGCAGCCGCCCAGGACAGGGGGATATCGAGCAGTACTTC
TRBJ1-5 | TRBV12-3/TRBV12-4 | . | . | CASGQEERPQHF | TGTGCCAGCGGGCAGGAGGAGAGGCCCCAGCATTTT
TRBJ2-7 | TRBV5-1 | . | . | CASSSHNSYEQYF | TGCGCCAGCAGCTCACACAATTCCTACGAGCAGTACTTC
TRBJ2-1 | TRBV7-5 | . | . | CARSPPRLAGDQDEQFF | TGTGCCAGAAGCCCCCCCCGACTAGCGGGGGACCAGGATGAGCAGTTCTTC
TRBJ1-5 | TRBV30 | . | . | CAWSAPEGSGQPQHF | TGTGCCTGGAGTGCGCCGGAGGGTTCGGGTCAGCCCCAGCATTTT
TRBJ2-7 | TRBV12-3/TRBV12-4 | . | . | CASRLDREQYF | TGTGCCAGCAGACTAGACCGGGAACAGTACTTC
TRBJ2-1 | TRBV2 | TRBD2 | once | CASRWLAGGPGEQFF | TGTGCCAGCAGGTGGCTAGCGGGGGGGCCGGGTGAGCAGTTCTTC
TRBJ1-1 | TRBV4-1 | TRBD1 | . | CASSLRFPAGGTEAFF | TGCGCCAGCAGCCTCCGGTTCCCGGCAGGGGGTACTGAAGCTTTCTTT
TRBJ2-1 | TRBV5-4 | TRBD1 | . | CASSGDRGHEQFF | TGTGCCAGCAGCGGGGACAGGGGCCATGAGCAGTTCTTC
TRBJ1-4 | TRBV20-1 | . | . | CSARRFEKLFF | TGCAGTGCTAGGAGGTTTGAAAAACTGTTTTTT
TRBJ2-3 | TRBV6-5 | TRBD1 | . | CASSKGQGVADTQYF | TGTGCCAGCAGTAAGGGACAGGGAGTTGCAGATACGCAGTATTTT
TRBJ2-5 | TRBV25-1 | TRBD2 | . | CASSDTLAGGETQYF | TGTGCCAGCAGTGATACACTAGCGGGGGGAGAGACCCAGTACTTC
TRBJ2-1 | TRBV4-3 | TRBD2 | . | CASSQDLAGGYNEQFF | TGCGCCAGCAGCCAAGATCTAGCGGGGGGATACAATGAGCAGTTCTTC
TRBJ2-7 | TRBV5-1 | . | . | CASSLEGTYRYEQYF | TGCGCCAGCAGCTTGGAGGGGACATATCGCTACGAGCAGTACTTC
TRBJ2-3 | TRBV13 | . | . | CASSLRGPQADTQYF | TGTGCCAGCAGCTTACGTGGGCCCCAGGCAGATACGCAGTATTTT
TRBJ1-1 | TRBV12-3/TRBV12-4 | TRBD1 | . | CASSWTGGTEAFF | TGTGCCAGCAGTTGGACAGGGGGGACTGAAGCTTTCTTT
TRBJ2-1 | TRBV9 | TRBD2 | . | CASSGGTGGTEQFF | TGTGCCAGCAGCGGTGGGACGGGGGGGACTGAGCAGTTCTTC
TRBJ2-2 | TRBV18 | TRBD2 | . | CASSQTSGVNTGELFF | TGTGCCAGCTCACAAACTAGCGGGGTGAACACCGGGGAGCTGTTTTTT